This paragraph covers one TCR beta chain sequence. The data are from a study of cytomegalovirus exposure and HLA in healthy donors. The CDR3 spans 14 residues. Germline-derived CDR1 and CDR2 are LNHDA and SQIVND (reference sequence). V was cut by 4 bases and J by 2 bases, with 12 bases left in between. The protocol was immunoSEQ multiplex PCR, while the TCRdb copy is restricted to in-frame clones and leaves out a portion. The sample contains roughly 75,000 clones, about 82% of which appear only once. From the approximately 110-subject validation cohort, which was separate from the approximately 700-subject first cohort, the donors were drawn.

This chain uses TRBV19 with TRBJ2-7; a possible D gene is TRBD1 (6 bases). Sample: PBMCs. The origin of this receptor is a man aged 25 to 45 in good health and CMV-seronegative. For the CDR3, the DNA is TGTGCCAGTAGTACCGGGACACATACCTACGAGCAGTACTTC. Its translation is CASSTGTHTYEQYF.